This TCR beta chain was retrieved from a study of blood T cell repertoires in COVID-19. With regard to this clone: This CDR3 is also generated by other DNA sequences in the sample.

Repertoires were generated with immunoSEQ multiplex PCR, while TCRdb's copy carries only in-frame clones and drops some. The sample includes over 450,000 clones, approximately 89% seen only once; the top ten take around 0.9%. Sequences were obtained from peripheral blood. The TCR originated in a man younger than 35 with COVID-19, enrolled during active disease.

The CDR3 loop is CASSPGQGGDTQYF. Here the CDR3 DNA reads TGCGCCAGCAGCCCCGGACAGGGAGGAGATACGCAGTATTTT. V usage is TRBV5-1 and J usage is TRBJ2-3; 8 positions match TRBD1. This CDR3 spans 14 amino acids. The junction had 6 bases not matched to a gene; V was cut back by 4 bases and J by 5 bases. Per the germline V gene, CDR1 is SGHRS and CDR2 is YFSETQ.